The 30 T cell receptor beta chains below were found in one sample sequenced in a study of cytomegalovirus exposure and HLA in healthy donors. The primer mix had 60 Vbeta and 13 Jbeta primers. Sequencing was performed with immunoSEQ multiplex PCR; in TCRdb, only in-frame clones are kept and a portion is missing. The sample yields 130,000 to 150,000 clones, over 80% seen once. Sequencing was performed on PBMCs. All receptors come from a male donor in good health and CMV-seronegative.

The chain couples TRBV30 to TRBJ2-7; 7 bases are shared with TRBD2. The CDR3 is 16 amino acids. V trimming: 1 base; J trimming: 7 bases; junction bases outside the gene matches: 16. The V gene's germline CDR1 is GTSNPN and CDR2 SVGIG (reference sequence). CDR3 sequence: CAWSDPFGGGPEEQYF. CDR3 DNA: TGTGCCTGGAGTGACCCCTTCGGGGGAGGGCCAGAAGAGCAGTACTTC.

V usage is TRBV10-3 and J usage is TRBJ1-2; weak D call: TRBD1 (6 bases). CDR1 is ENHRY and CDR2 is SYGVKD in the germline V gene. The CDR3 has 15 residues. V lost 6 bases and J lost 3, with 17 bases in between. In nucleotides, the CDR3 is TGTGCCATCAGGGACAGCTTGATTCTAGACTATGGCTACACCTTC. Translated, it gives CAIRDSLILDYGYTF.

Details on this clone: Sequence at one end of the junction differs from germline and may be a read error. The genes are TRBV7-9 and TRBJ2-7, with a possible D match to TRBD2 (6 bases). The CDR3 is 16 residues long. Germline loops: CDR1 SEHNR, CDR2 FQNEAQ (reference sequence). The CDR3 protein is CSSSSPAGSPSYEQYF. The CDR3 DNA reads as TGTTCCAGCAGCTCGCCGGCGGGGAGTCCCTCCTACGAGCAGTACTTC.

This chain joins TRBV5-1 and TRBJ2-3; D uncertain. The CDR3 runs 14 residues. Trimming took off 3 bases at V and 0 bases at J, with 8 bases between the two ends. Germline V gene lookup returns CDR1 SGHRS and CDR2 YFSETQ. The DNA of the CDR3 is TGCGCCAGCAGCTCGACTCTGAGCACAGATACGCAGTATTTT. Amino acids: CASSSTLSTDTQYF. The full variable domain, rest sourced from reference TRBV5-1 and TRBJ2-3, is KAGVTQTPRYLIKTRGQQVTLSCSPISGHRSVSWYQQTPGQGLQFLFEYFSETQRNKGNFPGRFSGRQFSNSRSEMNVSTLELGDSALYLCASSSTLSTDTQYFGPGTRLTVL.

The V call is TRBV7-2, the J call TRBJ1-1, with D maybe TRBD1 (5 bases). From germline, CDR1 is SGHTA and CDR2 FQGNSA. V was pared by 5 bases and J by 0 bases, with 19 bases between. This CDR3 contains 17 residues. CDR3 sequence: CASSPDRYSIMNTEAFF. The CDR3 nucleotides read TGTGCCAGCAGCCCAGACAGATATTCCATCATGAACACTGAAGCTTTCTTT.

The CDR3 spells CASSYNDRNEAFF. Here the CDR3 DNA reads TGTGCCAGCAGTTATAATGACAGGAATGAAGCTTTCTTT. The V call is TRBV6-6, the J call TRBJ1-1, with D maybe TRBD1 (6 bases). The CDR3 has 13 amino acids. Germline CDR1 is MNHNY and CDR2 is SVGAGI (reference sequence). The V end was cut by 3 bases, the J end by 7 bases, with 12 bases between.

The chain joins TRBV18 to TRBJ2-1; 7 bases map to TRBD1. Germline CDR1 is KGHSH and CDR2 is LQKENI. After removal of 2 bases from V and 9 bases from J, the junction contained 19 bases not matched to a gene. The CDR3 runs to 18 residues. Here the CDR3 reads CASSPGGRDRGPRGEQFF. The CDR3 coding sequence is TGTGCCAGCTCACCAGGGGGAAGGGACAGAGGACCTAGAGGTGAGCAGTTCTTC. Supplemented by reference TRBV18 and TRBJ2-1, the full variable domain reads NAGVMQNPRHLVRRRGQEARLRCSPMKGHSHVYWYRQLPEEGLKFMVYLQKENIIDESGMPKERFSAEFPKEGPSILRIQQVVRGDSAAYFCASSPGGRDRGPRGEQFFGPGTRLTVL.

This chain links TRBV28 with TRBJ1-5, with 7 nucleotides matching TRBD1. Germline CDR1 is MDHEN and CDR2 is SYDVKM. The CDR3 totals 13 residues. The J segment lost 7 bases and the V segment lost 5 bases, leaving 5 bases of the junction unmatched. The CDR3 protein is CASSVTQGQPQHF. In DNA, the CDR3 is TGTGCCAGCAGTGTAACACAGGGGCAGCCCCAGCATTTT.

J is TRBJ2-1 and V is TRBV7-2; a weak D match, TRBD2 (6 bases). The CDR3 sequence is 14 residues long. V was trimmed by 4 bases and J by 6 bases, leaving 13 bases between them. In germline, CDR1 is SGHTA, CDR2 FQGNSA. CDR3 bases: TGTGCCAGCAGCTCGGTAGCGGCTAGCAATGAGCAGTTCTTC. Translating gives CASSSVAASNEQFF.

The rearrangement joins TRBV7-8 to TRBJ2-7; 10 nucleotides match TRBD2. The CDR3 consists of 14 residues. Germline CDR1 reads SGHVS; CDR2 reads FQNEAQ. V shed 5 bases and J 2 bases; nucleotides not matched to a gene: 3. CDR3 loop: CASSTGTSAYEQYF. In DNA, the CDR3 is TGTGCCAGCAGCACCGGGACTAGCGCCTACGAGCAGTACTTC.

This clone was counted a few times. DNA of the CDR3: TGTGCCAGCAGCTTAGGGATGAGGGATGGCTACACCTTC. Translating gives CASSLGMRDGYTF. V and J are TRBV7-2 and TRBJ1-2, with D unclear. Trimming stripped 1 base from V and 6 bases from J, with 9 bases between. Germline V lookup: CDR1 SGHTA, CDR2 FQGNSA. This CDR3 has 13 residues.

In DNA, the CDR3 is TGTGCCAGCAGCTTAGGGCGTGGTGGGGGGGGTTACAATGAGCAGTTCTTC. Protein: CASSLGRGGGGYNEQFF. V and J are TRBV7-2 and TRBJ2-1, with 7 bases identical to TRBD2. CDR3 length equals 17 residues. Germline V gene sequence: CDR1 SGHTA, CDR2 FQGNSA. J was trimmed by 4 bases and V by 1 base; bases with no gene match: 10.

The chain couples TRBV6-1 to TRBJ2-3, with D tentatively TRBD2 (6 bases). V was shortened by 2 bases and J by 0 bases, with 9 bases between the two germline ends. CDR3 size: 15 residues. Germline V gives CDR1 MNHNS, CDR2 SASEGT. The CDR3 region is CASSETAGSTDTQYF. The CDR3 DNA reads TGTGCCAGCAGTGAAACAGCGGGCAGCACAGATACGCAGTATTTT.

V gene TRBV27 combines with J gene TRBJ2-2; 10 nucleotides agree with TRBD1. Trimming cost V 5 bases and J 6 bases; bases outside gene matches: 9. CDR1 is MNHEY and CDR2 is SMNVEV in the germline V gene (reference sequence). The CDR3 is 16 residues long. The CDR3 region has the DNA TGTGCCAGCAGTGGATCCGGGACAGGGGACGCCGGGGAGCTGTTTTTT. As protein: CASSGSGTGDAGELFF.

This clone has only a few counts. The rearrangement uses TRBV20-1 and TRBJ2-5; the D is unclear. The germline V gene encodes CDR1 DFQATT and CDR2 SNEGSKA (reference sequence). Trimming cost V 6 bases and J 5 bases, with 7 bases left between them. The CDR3 totals 10 residues. The CDR3 is CSALVETQYF. CDR3 DNA: TGCAGTGCGTTAGTGGAGACCCAGTACTTC.

V usage is TRBV2 and J usage is TRBJ2-7; 7 nucleotides agree with TRBD1. From germline, CDR1 is SNHLY and CDR2 FYNNEI. This CDR3 has 13 amino acids. V trimming: 3 bases; J trimming: 9 bases; junction bases outside the gene matches: 8. The CDR3 sequence: CASSEGVTGRQYF. The CDR3 coding sequence is TGTGCCAGCAGTGAGGGGGTGACAGGGCGGCAGTACTTC.

The CDR3 DNA reads TGTGCCAGCACCTCGGCCAACGTCCTGACTTTC. Translating gives CASTSANVLTF. The chain carries TRBV7-9 and TRBJ2-6; unclear D gene. CDR1 and CDR2 (germline): SEHNR, FQNEAQ (reference sequence). The ends were cut back, 7 bases at V and 6 bases at J, with 4 bases in the middle. There are 11 residues in the CDR3.

V and J are TRBV25-1 and TRBJ2-1; D not certain. This CDR3 has 13 amino acids. V was trimmed by 3 bases and J by 6 bases, leaving 9 bases between them. Germline V gene data show CDR1 as MGHDK and CDR2 as SYGVNS. CDR3 protein: CASSEQPGNEQFF. In DNA, the CDR3 is TGTGCCAGCAGTGAGCAACCGGGCAATGAGCAGTTCTTC.

The chain couples TRBV9 to TRBJ1-2; 8 nucleotides agree with TRBD1. Per germline, CDR1 SGDLS and CDR2 YYNGEE. With 4 bases clipped from V and 2 bases from J, the junction kept 4 bases outside the gene matches. This CDR3 comprises 14 residues. The CDR3 region has the DNA TGTGCCAGCAGCAAAAGGGACAGGAACTATGGCTACACCTTC. Translating it yields CASSKRDRNYGYTF.

V gene TRBV25-1 combines with J gene TRBJ2-7; 10 bases fit TRBD2. The trim removed 1 base at V and 6 bases at J, leaving 9 bases unmatched. CDR1 and CDR2 (germline): MGHDK, SYGVNS. The CDR3 has 16 residues. CDR3 DNA sequence: TGTGCCAGCAGTGAATGGGGGACTAGCGCCGTCCGCGAGCAGTACTTC. As protein: CASSEWGTSAVREQYF.

In DNA, the CDR3 is TGCGCCAGCAGCGTGACAGGGGGGGACTATGGCTACACCTTC. This sequence encodes CASSVTGGDYGYTF. The chain combines TRBV5-1 with TRBJ1-2; 9 bases fit TRBD1. The V gene end was trimmed by 4 bases and the J gene end by 3 bases; junction bases not matched to a gene: 4. The germline gives CDR1 SGHRS, CDR2 YFSETQ. This CDR3 has 14 residues.

This clone was recorded a few times. The chain joins TRBV4-3 to TRBJ2-3, with 11 bases fitting TRBD1. CDR1 and CDR2 (germline): LGHNA, YSLEER. The CDR3 sequence is 13 residues long. Trimming took 8 bases from V and 4 from J; bases not matched to a gene: 2. This CDR3 reads CASRDRGSDTQYF. CDR3 in DNA: TGCGCCAGCCGGGACAGGGGGTCAGATACGCAGTATTTT.

The J gene is TRBJ2-7, the V gene TRBV28; no clear D. From germline, CDR1 is MDHEN and CDR2 SYDVKM. V lost 3 bases and J lost 3, with 9 bases in between. The CDR3 has 13 residues. Here the CDR3 DNA reads TGTGCCAGCAGTTTCAACATCAACTACGAGCAGTACTTC. This sequence encodes CASSFNINYEQYF.

The chain has TRBV7-2 and TRBJ2-3; D is ambiguous. This CDR3 contains 14 residues. Germline V gives CDR1 SGHTA, CDR2 FQGNSA. V dropped 2 bases and J dropped 0 bases, with 6 bases sitting between them. CDR3 in DNA: TGTGCCAGCAGCTTACTACCCAGCACAGATACGCAGTATTTT. Translated, it gives CASSLLPSTDTQYF.

The chain carries TRBV7-2 and TRBJ2-7, with D perhaps TRBD1 (6 bases). The germline V gene encodes CDR1 SGHTA and CDR2 FQGNSA. Deletions cut 2 bases from V and 11 bases from J, with 19 bases between. The CDR3 sequence is 14 residues long. In DNA form, the CDR3 reads TGTGCCAGCAGCTTACTCCCAGGGGCCCAAGAGGAGTACTTC. It yields the protein CASSLLPGAQEEYF.

The rearrangement links TRBV2 to TRBJ1-5; the D gene is possibly TRBD1 (6 bases). V was cut by 5 bases and J by 4 bases, with 12 bases left in between. CDR3 size: 14 residues. Germline lookup yields CDR1 SNHLY and CDR2 FYNNEI. CDR3 sequence (DNA): TGTGCCAGCAGTACAGGGATTGGAAATCAGCCCCAGCATTTT. Protein product: CASSTGIGNQPQHF.

This clone came up a few times. The chain uses TRBV30 and TRBJ2-1; the match to TRBD2 covers 9 bases. CDR1 GTSNPN and CDR2 SVGIG come from the germline V gene (reference sequence). Trimming at V came to 2 bases and at J to 8 bases, leaving 10 bases not matched to a gene. The CDR3 totals 15 residues. CDR3 DNA: TGTGCCTGGAGTCACGGACTAGCGACCGGAGATGAGCAGTTCTTC. Its protein is CAWSHGLATGDEQFF.

This clone was counted a few times. This chain links TRBV7-9 with TRBJ2-7; 7 bases align to TRBD1. The CDR3 totals 14 residues. Germline assignment: CDR1 SEHNR and CDR2 FQNEAQ (reference sequence). V dropped 8 bases and J dropped 6; count of bases not matched to a gene: 13. This CDR3 is CASEQGREDTEQYF. The CDR3 DNA reads as TGTGCCAGCGAACAGGGGAGAGAAGACACCGAGCAGTACTTC.

In regard to this clone: Other DNA sequences in the sample encode the same CDR3. This chain uses TRBV4-3 with TRBJ2-2; possibly TRBD2 for D (6 bases). Deletions cut 4 bases from V and 2 bases from J, with 20 bases between. CDR3 length: 18 residues. Germline V gene lookup returns CDR1 LGHNA and CDR2 YSLEER. The CDR3 here is CASSPQGLAGLNTGELFF. CDR3 nucleotides: TGCGCCAGCAGCCCCCAGGGACTGGCGGGACTCAACACCGGGGAGCTGTTTTTT.

The chain has TRBV5-8 and TRBJ1-5, with D possibly TRBD1 on 5 matching bases. The germline CDR1 and CDR2 sequences are SGHTS and YDEGEE. V was cut by 4 bases and J by 7 bases, with 18 bases left in between. The CDR3 has 15 residues. CDR3 residues: CASSRDELQGQPQHF. CDR3 DNA: TGTGCCAGCAGCCGCGACGAGCTCCAGGGACAGCCCCAGCATTTT. Using reference TRBV5-8 and TRBJ1-5 for the parts outside the CDR3, the full variable domain is EAGVTQSPTHLIKTRGQQATLRCSPISGHTSVYWYQQALGLGLQFLLWYDEGEERNRGNFPPRFSGRQFPNYSSELNVNALELEDSALYLCASSRDELQGQPQHFGDGTRLSIL.